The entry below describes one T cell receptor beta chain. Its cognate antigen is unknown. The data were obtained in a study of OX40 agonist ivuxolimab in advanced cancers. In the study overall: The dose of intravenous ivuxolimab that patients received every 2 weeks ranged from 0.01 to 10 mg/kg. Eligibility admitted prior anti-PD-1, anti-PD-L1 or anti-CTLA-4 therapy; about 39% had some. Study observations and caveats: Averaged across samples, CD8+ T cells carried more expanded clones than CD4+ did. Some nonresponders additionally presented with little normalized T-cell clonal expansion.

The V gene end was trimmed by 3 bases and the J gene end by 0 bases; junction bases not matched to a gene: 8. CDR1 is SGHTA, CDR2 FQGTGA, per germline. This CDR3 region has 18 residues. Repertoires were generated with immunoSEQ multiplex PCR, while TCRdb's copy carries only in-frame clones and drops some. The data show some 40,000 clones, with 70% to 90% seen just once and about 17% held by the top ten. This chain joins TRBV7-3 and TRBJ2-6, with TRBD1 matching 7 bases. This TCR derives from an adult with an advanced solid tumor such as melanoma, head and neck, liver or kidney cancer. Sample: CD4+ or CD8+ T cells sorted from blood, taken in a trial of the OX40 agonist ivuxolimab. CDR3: CASSLGTEPFSGANVLTF. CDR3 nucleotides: TGTGCCAGCAGCTTGGGGACAGAACCGTTCTCTGGGGCCAACGTCCTGACTTTC.